The 25 T cell receptor beta chains below come from one sample, sequenced in a study of cytomegalovirus exposure and HLA in healthy donors. Some clones are missing from TCRdb's copy, which holds only in-frame ones; the method was immunoSEQ multiplex PCR. The sample yields fewer than 250,000 clones, about 83% seen once. The source material was PBMCs. The source is a woman younger than 30 in good health and CMV-seronegative.

The chain combines TRBV6-1 with TRBJ1-3; 8 bases fit TRBD1. This CDR3 contains 17 residues. J was trimmed by 2 bases and V by 2 bases; bases with no gene match: 8. From germline, CDR1 is MNHNS and CDR2 SASEGT. Here the CDR3 DNA reads TGTGCCAGCAGTGAACAGAACCAGGGGGCGGCTGGAAACACCATATATTTT. This gives the protein CASSEQNQGAAGNTIYF.

The chain couples TRBV10-1 to TRBJ1-2; possible D gene TRBD1, 6 bases. The CDR3 is made up of 15 amino acids. CDR1 and CDR2 from the germline V gene are WNHNN and SYGVQD (reference sequence). Trimming pared 0 bases from V and 7 bases from J, leaving 15 bases between. The CDR3 coding sequence is TGCGCCAGCAGTGAGTCGGGCAGGGGCCTTAGTGGCTACACCTTC. It yields the protein CASSESGRGLSGYTF.

Only one count was recorded for this clone. J is TRBJ2-1 and V is TRBV5-1, with TRBD1 identical over 9 bases. The CDR3 contains 16 residues. Germline trimming cut 0 bases from V and 0 bases from J; bases unmatched to any gene: 1. The germline CDR1 and CDR2 sequences are SGHRS and YFSETQ. The CDR3 region has the DNA TGCGCCAGCAGCTTGGCGACAGGGGGCTCCTACAATGAGCAGTTCTTC. This encodes CASSLATGGSYNEQFF. The variable domain in full, completed from reference TRBV5-1 and TRBJ2-1, reads KAGVTQTPRYLIKTRGQQVTLSCSPISGHRSVSWYQQTPGQGLQFLFEYFSETQRNKGNFPGRFSGRQFSNSRSEMNVSTLELGDSALYLCASSLATGGSYNEQFFGPGTRLTVL.

The chain is built from TRBV18 and TRBJ2-7; 8 nucleotides line up with TRBD1. From germline, CDR1 is KGHSH and CDR2 LQKENI. The CDR3 length is 15 residues. V lost 1 base and J lost 6; bases outside the gene matches: 8. The CDR3 DNA reads TGTGCCAGCTCACCACGGGACAGGCCTGCCCGCGAGCAGTACTTC. Protein product: CASSPRDRPAREQYF.

This chain uses TRBV4-1 with TRBJ1-5; 7 bases match TRBD1. This CDR3 is built from 16 residues. Trimming removed 4 bases from V and 0 bases from J; junction bases left unmatched: 6. Germline V gene lookup returns CDR1 MGHRA and CDR2 YSYEKL. CDR3 in amino acids: CASSPSTGYSNQPQHF. The CDR3 DNA reads as TGCGCCAGCAGCCCATCGACAGGGTATAGCAATCAGCCCCAGCATTTT.

The count of this clone is one. The chain is built from TRBV18 and TRBJ1-1, with 7 bases fitting TRBD1. V lost 2 bases and J lost 5; bases outside the gene matches: 8. Germline CDR1 and CDR2: KGHSH and LQKENI. The CDR3 is made up of 15 amino acids. CDR3 sequence reads: CASSPTTGSETEAFF. CDR3 sequence (DNA): TGTGCCAGCTCACCAACGACAGGGTCGGAAACTGAAGCTTTCTTT.

V gene TRBV11-2 combines with J gene TRBJ2-2; D possibly corresponds to TRBD1 (7 bases). The CDR3 is 18 residues long. Per germline, CDR1 SGHAT and CDR2 FQNNGV. V was pared by 0 bases and J by 3 bases, with 17 bases between. The CDR3 reads CASSLDWRGRRYTGELFF. The CDR3 nucleotides read TGTGCCAGCAGCTTAGATTGGAGGGGGCGCCGGTACACCGGGGAGCTGTTTTTT.

The chain joins TRBV5-1 to TRBJ2-3; 9 bases agree with TRBD1. This CDR3 spans 15 amino acids. Germline lookup yields CDR1 SGHRS and CDR2 YFSETQ. With 0 bases clipped from V and 9 bases from J, the junction kept 8 bases outside the gene matches. The CDR3 nucleotides read TGCGCCAGCAGCTTGGCTCGGACAGGGGAGGGGACGCAGTATTTT. It is translated as CASSLARTGEGTQYF.

The chain carries TRBV5-8 and TRBJ2-7, with D possibly matching TRBD1 (5 bases). V lost 2 bases to trimming and J lost 2 bases, with 11 bases between them. Germline-derived CDR1 and CDR2 are SGHTS and YDEGEE. This CDR3 has 14 amino acids. The CDR3 nucleotides are TGTGCCAGCAGCTTTGGTGACAGCACCTACGAGCAGTACTTC. This translates into CASSFGDSTYEQYF.

This clone was picked up one time. The J gene is TRBJ2-6, the V gene TRBV11-2; D gene uncertain. The germline V gene has CDR1 SGHAT and CDR2 FQNNGV. Deletions cut 2 bases from V and 0 bases from J, with 8 bases between. The CDR3 is 16 amino acids. The CDR3 sequence is CASSLRTSSGANVLTF. Here the CDR3 DNA reads TGTGCCAGCAGCTTAAGAACGAGCTCTGGGGCCAACGTCCTGACTTTC.

The rearrangement uses TRBV27 and TRBJ2-3; no firm D call. The CDR3 has 14 residues. V was clipped by 7 bases and J by 0 bases, with 11 bases between them. The germline gives CDR1 MNHEY, CDR2 SMNVEV (reference sequence). CDR3 coding DNA: TGTGCCAGCACTCGGTTCCCTAGCACAGATACGCAGTATTTT. Residues: CASTRFPSTDTQYF.

This clone was observed a few times. The J gene is TRBJ2-1, the V gene TRBV7-2; weak D call: TRBD2 (6 bases). Trimming shortened V by 3 bases and J by 2 bases, and 11 bases separated the two germline ends. The CDR3 sequence is 15 residues long. CDR1 is SGHTA, CDR2 FQGNSA, per germline. CDR3 nucleotide sequence: TGTGCCAGCAGCTTGGCAGGGACTGCCTACAATGAGCAGTTCTTC. Amino acid sequence: CASSLAGTAYNEQFF.

There are a few counts of this clone. V is TRBV10-3 and J is TRBJ2-7, with a possible D match to TRBD2 (5 bases). CDR3 size: 12 residues. Germline CDR1 is ENHRY and CDR2 is SYGVKD. V lost 3 bases to trimming and J lost 7 bases, with 10 bases between them. CDR3 loop: CAISDAPGEQYF. In nucleotides, the CDR3 is TGTGCCATCAGTGACGCTCCGGGGGAGCAGTACTTC.

This clone was seen at least ten times. This chain connects TRBV10-1 to TRBJ2-5, with D perhaps matching TRBD2 (5 bases). The CDR3 covers 13 residues. Germline lookup yields CDR1 WNHNN and CDR2 SYGVQD (reference sequence). V was pared by 4 bases and J by 7 bases, with 13 bases between. The CDR3 reads CASSALARGTQYF. DNA for the CDR3: TGCGCCAGCAGTGCGCTAGCCCGGGGGACCCAGTACTTC.

The chain employs TRBV11-3 and TRBJ2-3, with D tentatively TRBD2 (7 bases). Trimming stripped 5 bases from V and 0 bases from J, with 9 bases between. The germline CDR1 and CDR2 sequences are SGHNT and YENEEA. There are 14 residues in the CDR3. The CDR3 DNA follows: TGTGCCAGCAGCCCGGGGGGCAGCACAGATACGCAGTATTTT. This sequence encodes CASSPGGSTDTQYF.

The chain carries TRBV5-4 and TRBJ2-7; 7 nucleotides align to TRBD1. This CDR3 has 16 residues. The germline V gene has CDR1 SGHNT and CDR2 YYREEE (reference sequence). V trimming: 1 base; J trimming: 1 base; junction bases outside the gene matches: 8. The CDR3 DNA reads TGTGCCAGCAGCTTGTCCCTCGACAGGGTATCCTACGAGCAGTACTTC. Its translation: CASSLSLDRVSYEQYF.

This chain uses TRBV10-1 with TRBJ1-1; possible D gene TRBD1, 5 bases. This CDR3 has 12 residues. CDR1 and CDR2 (germline): WNHNN, SYGVQD (reference sequence). The V end was cut by 7 bases, the J end by 1 base, with 7 bases between. CDR3 loop: CASKGENTEAFF. In DNA form, the CDR3 reads TGCGCCAGCAAAGGGGAGAACACTGAAGCTTTCTTT.

V and J are TRBV11-2 and TRBJ2-1; TRBD2 might be the D (5 bases). The CDR3 extends over 14 amino acids. Germline values: CDR1 SGHAT, CDR2 FQNNGV. Trimming took off 3 bases at V and 0 bases at J, with 6 bases between the two ends. The CDR3 spells CASSFEGSYNEQFF. The DNA for the CDR3 is TGTGCCAGCAGCTTCGAGGGCTCCTACAATGAGCAGTTCTTC.

The gene calls are TRBV5-6 and TRBJ1-4; D ambiguous. Germline V gene lookup returns CDR1 SGHDT and CDR2 YYEEEE. The CDR3 loop spans 13 amino acids. V dropped 4 bases and J dropped 7 bases, with 11 bases sitting between them. CDR3 nucleotides: TGTGCCAGCAGCCTGGGAGGAAGTGAAAAACTGTTTTTT. It is translated as CASSLGGSEKLFF.

The CDR3 nucleotides are TGTGCCAGTAGAGTCCTACCCGGGCGGCGGGGAACCGGGGAGCTGTTTTTT. Protein product: CASRVLPGRRGTGELFF. The rearrangement joins TRBV19 to TRBJ2-2; tentatively, D is TRBD2 (6 bases). Per germline, CDR1 LNHDA and CDR2 SQIVND (reference sequence). Trimming shortened V by 6 bases and J by 5 bases, and 22 bases separated the two germline ends. The CDR3 contains 17 residues.

The chain has TRBV4-1 and TRBJ2-7, with 7 bases aligning to TRBD1. The CDR3 is 15 residues long. The junction had 10 bases not matched to a gene; V was cut back by 4 bases and J by 4 bases. Germline V CDR1 and CDR2: MGHRA, YSYEKL. CDR3 region: CASSPSPGTVYEQYF. CDR3 coding DNA: TGCGCCAGCAGCCCCAGTCCCGGGACAGTTTACGAGCAGTACTTC.

This clone was seen a single time. The rearrangement joins TRBV19 to TRBJ1-1; 8 positions match TRBD1. With V trimmed by 4 bases and J by 6 bases, 13 bases remained unmatched. The CDR3 length is 16 residues. Germline V lookup: CDR1 LNHDA, CDR2 SQIVND (reference sequence). The CDR3 here is CASSSNDRGSFSEAFF. DNA for the CDR3: TGTGCCAGTAGTAGTAATGACAGGGGCTCTTTCTCTGAAGCTTTCTTT.

The chain carries TRBV4-1 and TRBJ1-1; 9 bases are shared with TRBD1. The trim removed 1 base at V and 3 bases at J, leaving 9 bases unmatched. In germline, CDR1 is MGHRA, CDR2 YSYEKL. There are 17 residues in the CDR3. The DNA for the CDR3 is TGCGCCAGCAGCCAAGGAAGATTCCGGACAGGGGACACTGAAGCTTTCTTT. The encoded protein is CASSQGRFRTGDTEAFF.

The genes are TRBV30 and TRBJ2-3; 12 bases match TRBD2. The CDR3 extends over 17 amino acids. Germline CDR1 GTSNPN, CDR2 SVGIG (reference sequence). The J segment lost 5 bases and the V segment lost 2 bases, leaving 11 bases of the junction unmatched. Written as DNA, the CDR3 is TGTGCCTGGAGTATCCCCTTACTAGCGGGGGGCCTAGATACGCAGTATTTT. It codes for CAWSIPLLAGGLDTQYF.

The chain has TRBV5-1 and TRBJ2-7, with 7 positions matching TRBD1. The CDR3 loop spans 14 amino acids. CDR1 SGHRS and CDR2 YFSETQ come from the germline V gene. The ends lost 7 bases at V and 2 bases at J; junction bases unmatched: 9. The CDR3 sequence is CASAGGQGAYEQYF. DNA of the CDR3: TGCGCCAGCGCTGGCGGTCAGGGGGCCTACGAGCAGTACTTC. Combining the CDR3 with reference TRBV5-1 and TRBJ2-7 gives the whole variable domain KAGVTQTPRYLIKTRGQQVTLSCSPISGHRSVSWYQQTPGQGLQFLFEYFSETQRNKGNFPGRFSGRQFSNSRSEMNVSTLELGDSALYLCASAGGQGAYEQYFGPGTRLTVT.